The 32 T cell receptor beta chains given below trace back to one sample, sequenced in a study of cytomegalovirus exposure and HLA in healthy donors. The study ran its PCR with 60 Vbeta and 13 Jbeta primers. Some clones are missing from TCRdb's copy, which holds only in-frame ones; the method was immunoSEQ multiplex PCR. The sample holds approximately 170,000 clones; around four fifths are singletons and the top ten take about 1.2%. Sequencing used PBMCs. The source of these receptors is a boy aged 2-15 years in good health and CMV-seronegative.

V gene TRBV19 combines with J gene TRBJ2-5; 8 bases map to TRBD2. V gave up 5 bases and J gave up 1 base; unmatched junction bases: 0. CDR3 length: 13 amino acids. CDR1 and CDR2 (germline): LNHDA, SQIVND (reference sequence). CDR3 nucleotides: TGTGCCAGTAGTCGGGGGGGCCAAGAGACCCAGTACTTC. Translated, it gives CASSRGGQETQYF.

This clone was detected once. The same CDR3 also results from other DNA sequences found in this sample. CDR3 sequence: CASSLTGGGETQYF. In DNA form, the CDR3 reads TGTGCCAGCAGCTTAACGGGGGGCGGTGAGACCCAGTACTTC. The V and J genes are TRBV7-9 and TRBJ2-5; tentatively, D is TRBD2 (7 bases). CDR3 length: 14 residues. Trimming stripped 2 bases from V and 5 bases from J, with 12 bases between. Germline loops: CDR1 SEHNR, CDR2 FQNEAQ (reference sequence).

There are a few counts of this clone. The rearrangement joins TRBV7-2 to TRBJ2-7, with D hard to call. The V gene's germline CDR1 is SGHTA and CDR2 FQGNSA. Trimming took off 1 base at V and 6 bases at J, with 13 bases between the two ends. This CDR3 spans 14 amino acids. For the CDR3, the DNA is TGTGCCAGCAGCTTAGTCCGTGCCTCGGTCGAGCAGTACTTC. This codes for CASSLVRASVEQYF.

The chain joins TRBV5-4 to TRBJ2-5, with TRBD2 identical over 13 bases. The CDR3 covers 16 residues. Germline loops: CDR1 SGHNT, CDR2 YYREEE (reference sequence). Trimming cost V 0 bases and J 5 bases; bases outside gene matches: 4. CDR3: CASSLGGLAGRETQYF. In DNA form, the CDR3 reads TGTGCCAGCAGCTTGGGGGGACTAGCGGGGAGGGAGACCCAGTACTTC.

The chain employs TRBV6-5 and TRBJ1-2, with a possible D match to TRBD1 (5 bases). Germline-derived CDR1 and CDR2 are MNHEY and SVGAGI. This CDR3 spans 14 amino acids. V dropped 7 bases and J dropped 1 base, with 13 bases sitting between them. CDR3: CASKSGPRNYGYTF. CDR3 sequence (DNA): TGTGCCAGCAAATCAGGGCCCCGTAACTATGGCTACACCTTC.

The chain recombines TRBV4-1 with TRBJ2-1, with 15 bases matching TRBD2. The CDR3 spans 17 residues. V lost 0 bases and J lost 6; bases outside the gene matches: 3. Germline-derived CDR1 and CDR2 are MGHRA and YSYEKL. CDR3 coding DNA: TGCGCCAGCAGCCAAGAACCGGGACTAGCGGGAGGCAATGAGCAGTTCTTC. Translating it yields CASSQEPGLAGGNEQFF.

As for this clone: The junction does not match germline at one end; this may be a read error. At the DNA level, this CDR3 is encoded by other sequences in the same sample as well. The V gene is TRBV4-3, the J gene TRBJ1-2; D not resolved. The CDR3 sequence is 16 residues long. Germline assignment: CDR1 LGHNA and CDR2 YSLEER. CDR3 residues: CASSQDWANGIYGYTF. The CDR3 DNA follows: TGCGCCAGCAGTCAAGATTGGGCCAATGGTATCTATGGCTACACCTTC.

This clone was seen more than once but under ten times. V gene TRBV27 combines with J gene TRBJ1-1, with D maybe TRBD1 (6 bases). This CDR3 comprises 16 residues. V was cut by 2 bases and J by 5 bases, with 18 bases left in between. The germline V gene encodes CDR1 MNHEY and CDR2 SMNVEV (reference sequence). CDR3: CASSLRQGWVNTEAFF. CDR3 in DNA: TGTGCCAGCAGTTTAAGGCAGGGGTGGGTAAATACTGAAGCTTTCTTT.

This chain connects TRBV11-2 to TRBJ2-5; 13 bases are a match to TRBD2. Germline CDR1 reads SGHAT; CDR2 reads FQNNGV. The V and J ends lost 3 bases and 5 bases, in that order; junction bases with no gene match: 3. This CDR3 has 15 amino acids. This chain's CDR3 is CASSFGLAGVETQYF. In DNA, the CDR3 is TGTGCCAGCAGCTTCGGACTAGCGGGAGTGGAGACCCAGTACTTC.

The CDR3 nucleotides read TGTGCCAGCAGCCGAGGAGAATTCCAAGAGACCCAGTACTTC. Its protein product is CASSRGEFQETQYF. This chain joins TRBV7-2 and TRBJ2-5; D is unclear. Per the germline V gene, CDR1 is SGHTA and CDR2 is FQGNSA. The CDR3 length is 14 residues. Trimming removed 5 bases at V and 1 base at J, with 11 bases between.

This chain joins TRBV4-3 and TRBJ2-3; a weak D match, TRBD2 (5 bases). The CDR3 is made up of 17 amino acids. In germline, CDR1 is LGHNA, CDR2 YSLEER. Trimming cost V 0 bases and J 2 bases, with 15 bases left between them. The CDR3 DNA is TGCGCCAGCAGCCAAGAGCCTAGCCAATCTTCCACAGATACGCAGTATTTT. It is translated as CASSQEPSQSSTDTQYF.

The V and J genes are TRBV6-5 and TRBJ1-5; 7 nucleotides match TRBD1. In germline, CDR1 is MNHEY, CDR2 SVGAGI. V lost 6 bases, J lost 7 bases, and 6 bases stayed unmatched. The length of the CDR3 is 13 residues. CDR3 in DNA: TGTGCCAGCAGCCATGGACAGGTCCAGCCCCAGCATTTT. It specifies CASSHGQVQPQHF.

This chain connects TRBV27 to TRBJ2-1, with TRBD2 matching over 9 bases. Germline assignment: CDR1 MNHEY and CDR2 SMNVEV (reference sequence). This CDR3 region has 15 residues. After removal of 4 bases from V and 4 bases from J, the junction contained 5 bases not matched to a gene. The CDR3 reads CASSSRGGRYNEQFF. The CDR3 nucleotides are TGTGCCAGCAGTTCGCGGGGGGGCCGATACAATGAGCAGTTCTTC.

The chain uses TRBV30 and TRBJ1-1; D unresolved. Trimming stripped 0 bases from V and 0 bases from J, with 8 bases between. This CDR3 is built from 14 residues. Germline-derived CDR1 and CDR2 are GTSNPN and SVGIG (reference sequence). As DNA, the CDR3 is TGTGCCTGGAGTGTGACGGGGATGAACACTGAAGCTTTCTTT. This gives the protein CAWSVTGMNTEAFF.

A word on this clone: The same CDR3 also results from other DNA sequences found in this sample. The V and J genes are TRBV29-1 and TRBJ2-3; 9 bases match TRBD2. The CDR3 is 15 residues long. V lost 3 bases, J lost 5 bases, and 9 bases stayed unmatched. CDR1 is SQVTM and CDR2 is ANQGSEA in the germline V gene. The CDR3 reads CSVEDRGGRVDTQYF. The CDR3 nucleotides are TGCAGCGTTGAGGACCGGGGCGGGAGGGTAGATACGCAGTATTTT.

The chain recombines TRBV2 with TRBJ2-1; TRBD2 aligns across 11 bases. Trimming cost V 6 bases and J 0 bases; bases outside gene matches: 1. The length of the CDR3 is 15 residues. The germline CDR1 and CDR2 sequences are SNHLY and FYNNEI. CDR3 nucleotide sequence: TGTGCCAGCAGGGGGACTAGCGGCTCCTACAATGAGCAGTTCTTC. Its protein product is CASRGTSGSYNEQFF.

V usage is TRBV5-1 and J usage is TRBJ1-1; D is possibly TRBD1 (5 bases). Germline CDR1 SGHRS, CDR2 YFSETQ. Trimming removed 2 bases from V and 8 bases from J, with 13 bases in between. The CDR3 contains 13 residues. CDR3 region: CASSLDSSTEAFF. DNA of the CDR3: TGCGCCAGCAGCTTAGACAGCTCTACCGAAGCTTTCTTT. Complete variable domain (other parts from reference TRBV5-1 and TRBJ1-1): KAGVTQTPRYLIKTRGQQVTLSCSPISGHRSVSWYQQTPGQGLQFLFEYFSETQRNKGNFPGRFSGRQFSNSRSEMNVSTLELGDSALYLCASSLDSSTEAFFGQGTRLTVV.

This clone was seen a few times. The chain joins TRBV7-2 to TRBJ2-5, with 7 bases matching TRBD1. The CDR3 runs to 15 residues. From germline, CDR1 is SGHTA and CDR2 FQGNSA. V gave up 1 base and J gave up 2 bases; unmatched junction bases: 4. In DNA form, the CDR3 reads TGTGCCAGCAGCTTAGTCGGGACAGATCAAGAGACCCAGTACTTC. This translates into CASSLVGTDQETQYF.

The chain combines TRBV19 with TRBJ1-1; 7 bases line up with TRBD1. Germline trimming cut 5 bases from V and 7 bases from J; bases unmatched to any gene: 13. CDR3 length equals 15 residues. CDR1 and CDR2 from the germline V gene are LNHDA and SQIVND (reference sequence). The CDR3 nucleotides read TGTGCCAGTAGTCTCGGGACAGCCAGGTTTAATGAAGCTTTCTTT. As protein: CASSLGTARFNEAFF.

The V call is TRBV4-3, the J call TRBJ1-4; 7 nucleotides line up with TRBD1. V shed 4 bases, J shed 5 bases, and the junction held 10 bases outside the gene matches. Germline V lookup: CDR1 LGHNA, CDR2 YSLEER. The CDR3 runs to 16 residues. CDR3 coding DNA: TGCGCCAGCAGCCTCACCAGGACAGGCAAAAATGAAAAACTGTTTTTT. This codes for CASSLTRTGKNEKLFF.

The chain has TRBV27 and TRBJ1-1; D unresolved. Germline loops: CDR1 MNHEY, CDR2 SMNVEV (reference sequence). V gave up 5 bases and J gave up 1 base, with 8 bases separating them. This CDR3 has 13 amino acids. Here the CDR3 reads CASSVEENTEAFF. The CDR3, as DNA: TGTGCCAGCAGTGTCGAGGAGAACACTGAAGCTTTCTTT.

The chain combines TRBV19 with TRBJ1-1; tentative D call: TRBD1 (5 bases). CDR1 and CDR2 from the germline V gene are LNHDA and SQIVND (reference sequence). CDR3 length equals 15 residues. Trimming left V 7 bases short and J 1 base short, with 16 bases between. CDR3 loop: CASKGGAGWNTEAFF. The CDR3 nucleotides read TGTGCCAGTAAAGGCGGGGCAGGTTGGAACACTGAAGCTTTCTTT.

This chain joins TRBV7-6 and TRBJ1-5, with D unclear. CDR1 is SGHVS and CDR2 is FNYEAQ in the germline V gene. The ends were cut back, 2 bases at V and 4 bases at J, with 6 bases in the middle. There are 13 residues in the CDR3. This CDR3 is CASSLTDNQPQHF. CDR3 nucleotides: TGTGCCAGCAGCTTAACAGATAATCAGCCCCAGCATTTT.

V gene TRBV11-2 combines with J gene TRBJ1-1, with D possibly being TRBD1 (5 bases). V was cut by 3 bases and J by 1 base, with 12 bases left in between. The CDR3 runs 15 residues. CDR1 and CDR2 from the germline V gene are SGHAT and FQNNGV. CDR3 nucleotide sequence: TGTGCCAGCAGCTTGCCCGGGACTTCGAACACTGAAGCTTTCTTT. Residues: CASSLPGTSNTEAFF. Full variable domain (rest looked up from reference TRBV11-2 and TRBJ1-1): EAGVAQSPRYKIIEKRQSVAFWCNPISGHATLYWYQQILGQGPKLLIQFQNNGVVDDSQLPKDRFSAERLKGVDSTLKIQPAKLEDSAVYLCASSLPGTSNTEAFFGQGTRLTVV.

This chain links TRBV5-6 with TRBJ1-4, with D unresolved. The CDR3 totals 13 residues. CDR1 and CDR2 (germline): SGHDT, YYEEEE. V lost 3 bases and J lost 5, with 8 bases in between. The CDR3 sequence: CASSSSQNEKLFF. The CDR3 DNA sequence: TGTGCCAGCAGCTCATCACAGAATGAAAAACTGTTTTTT. Using reference TRBV5-6 and TRBJ1-4 for the parts outside the CDR3, the full variable domain is DAGVTQSPTHLIKTRGQQVTLRCSPKSGHDTVSWYQQALGQGPQFIFQYYEEEERQRGNFPDRFSGHQFPNYSSELNVNALLLGDSALYLCASSSSQNEKLFFGSGTQLSVL.

The gene calls are TRBV6-1 and TRBJ2-1, with 7 bases that match TRBD1. Losses at the gene ends were 8 bases for V and 0 bases for J; bases not matched to a gene: 1. The CDR3 extends over 13 amino acids. Per germline, CDR1 MNHNS and CDR2 SASEGT. CDR3 in amino acids: CASGDSSYNEQFF. The CDR3 DNA sequence: TGTGCCAGCGGGGACAGCTCCTACAATGAGCAGTTCTTC.

The rearrangement uses TRBV28 and TRBJ2-3, with TRBD2 identical over 11 bases. The CDR3 consists of 20 residues. CDR1 is MDHEN and CDR2 is SYDVKM in the germline V gene. V shed 5 bases, J shed 2 bases, and the junction held 18 bases outside the gene matches. The CDR3 here is CASSPLGVAGGLIHTDTQYF. The CDR3 bases are TGTGCCAGCAGTCCCTTGGGGGTAGCGGGAGGGCTCATTCACACAGATACGCAGTATTTT.

The table lists this clone with a few counts. V usage is TRBV27 and J usage is TRBJ1-1, with a possible D match to TRBD1 (5 bases). Deletions cut 4 bases from V and 1 base from J, with 7 bases between. This CDR3 comprises 13 residues. Germline V lookup: CDR1 MNHEY, CDR2 SMNVEV (reference sequence). CDR3 sequence: CASSSDRNTEAFF. CDR3 nucleotides: TGTGCCAGCAGTTCAGACAGGAACACTGAAGCTTTCTTT.

The gene calls are TRBV2 and TRBJ1-2; D possibly corresponds to TRBD1 (5 bases). CDR3 length equals 16 residues. Germline V gene data show CDR1 as SNHLY and CDR2 as FYNNEI. V dropped 1 base and J dropped 7 bases, with 19 bases sitting between them. This CDR3 reads CASSEESVRANAGYTF. The CDR3, as DNA: TGTGCCAGCAGTGAAGAGTCGGTCAGGGCGAATGCTGGCTACACCTTC.

The rearrangement joins TRBV9 to TRBJ1-1; D gene ambiguous. Trimming stripped 4 bases from V and 0 bases from J, with 10 bases between. The CDR3 has 14 residues. Germline V gives CDR1 SGDLS, CDR2 YYNGEE. The CDR3 spells CASSPGLLNTEAFF. For the CDR3, the DNA is TGTGCCAGCAGCCCCGGACTGCTGAACACTGAAGCTTTCTTT. The variable domain in full, completed from reference TRBV9 and TRBJ1-1, reads DSGVTQTPKHLITATGQRVTLRCSPRSGDLSVYWYQQSLDQGLQFLIQYYNGEERAKGNILERFSAQQFPDLHSELNLSSLELGDSALYFCASSPGLLNTEAFFGQGTRLTVV.

The chain links TRBV4-2 to TRBJ1-3; D possibly corresponds to TRBD1 (6 bases). The CDR3 has 15 amino acids. The germline V gene encodes CDR1 LGHNA and CDR2 YNFKEQ. Trimming pared 2 bases from V and 2 bases from J, leaving 10 bases between. CDR3 residues: CASSQTQGAGNTIYF. The DNA of the CDR3 is TGTGCCAGCAGCCAAACACAGGGAGCTGGAAACACCATATATTTT.

V and J are TRBV6-5 and TRBJ2-3, with TRBD1 identical over 9 bases. Germline CDR1 is MNHEY and CDR2 is SVGAGI. The CDR3 totals 16 residues. V dropped 2 bases and J dropped 6; count of bases not matched to a gene: 9. The CDR3 sequence: CASSYERDRVSDTQYF. The CDR3 DNA sequence: TGTGCCAGCAGTTACGAGCGGGACAGGGTTTCGGATACGCAGTATTTT.